A selection of T cell receptor beta chains follows, all from one sample in a study of blood T cell repertoires in COVID-19. Sequenced by immunoSEQ multiplex PCR; TCRdb stores in-frame clones only, minus some. The sample gives around 82,000 clones, 70% to 90% of which show up once; around 10% is in the top ten. The sample comprised peripheral blood. The receptors were gathered from a man in his 70s with active or convalescent COVID-19. Each CDR3 is given with its conserved first and last residue. The order of the fields is D gene, V gene, CDR3 length, clone size, J gene, CDR3 protein, CDR3 DNA. The D gene is left open where the match is weak. Clone size is shown for a subset of rows, as once, few, many or a class of expanded clone.

d_call: NA
v_call: TRBV13
cdr3_length: 14
clone_size: NA
j_call: TRBJ2-1
cdr3_aa: CASSIENSYNEQFF
cdr3_nt: TGTGCCAGTAGTATTGAGAACTCCTACAATGAGCAGTTCTTC

d_call: NA
v_call: TRBV11-2
cdr3_length: 15
clone_size: NA
j_call: TRBJ1-5
cdr3_aa: CASSLLRGIGQPQHF
cdr3_nt: TGTGCCAGCAGCTTACTCAGGGGAATCGGTCAGCCCCAGCATTTT

d_call: NA
v_call: TRBV27
cdr3_length: 16
clone_size: once
j_call: TRBJ2-1
cdr3_aa: CASRGSFASSYNEQFF
cdr3_nt: TGTGCCAGCAGGGGGAGCTTTGCCAGCTCCTACAATGAGCAGTTCTTC

d_call: TRBD1
v_call: TRBV18
cdr3_length: 12
clone_size: NA
j_call: TRBJ2-1
cdr3_aa: CASSGTGFEQFF
cdr3_nt: TGTGCCAGCTCAGGGACAGGGTTTGAGCAGTTCTTC

d_call: NA
v_call: TRBV6-1
cdr3_length: 16
clone_size: NA
j_call: TRBJ2-6
cdr3_aa: CASSDRGASGANVLTF
cdr3_nt: TGTGCCAGCAGTGACAGGGGGGCTTCTGGGGCCAACGTCCTGACTTTC

d_call: NA
v_call: TRBV3-1/TRBV3-2
cdr3_length: 15
clone_size: NA
j_call: TRBJ2-7
cdr3_aa: CASSHDGARAYEQYF
cdr3_nt: TGTGCCAGCAGCCACGATGGGGCTCGGGCCTACGAGCAGTACTTC

d_call: TRBD1
v_call: TRBV29-1
cdr3_length: 14
clone_size: NA
j_call: TRBJ1-1
cdr3_aa: CSVPLDRGNTEAFF
cdr3_nt: TGCAGCGTTCCCCTGGACAGGGGGAACACTGAAGCTTTCTTT

d_call: NA
v_call: TRBV2
cdr3_length: 15
clone_size: NA
j_call: TRBJ2-2
cdr3_aa: CASSEHDRHAGELFF
cdr3_nt: TGTGCCAGCAGTGAACACGACAGGCATGCCGGGGAGCTGTTTTTT

d_call: NA
v_call: TRBV4-1
cdr3_length: 15
clone_size: NA
j_call: TRBJ1-1
cdr3_aa: CASSREQGMNTEAFF
cdr3_nt: TGCGCCAGCAGCCGGGAGCAGGGGATGAACACTGAAGCTTTCTTT

d_call: NA
v_call: TRBV7-9
cdr3_length: 14
clone_size: once
j_call: TRBJ1-2
cdr3_aa: CASNVGSGNYGYTF
cdr3_nt: TGTGCCAGCAACGTCGGTTCAGGGAACTATGGCTACACCTTC

d_call: TRBD1
v_call: TRBV29-1
cdr3_length: 15
clone_size: NA
j_call: TRBJ2-3
cdr3_aa: CSVELTTGAADTQYF
cdr3_nt: TGCAGCGTTGAGCTGACGACAGGGGCTGCAGATACGCAGTATTTT

d_call: TRBD1
v_call: TRBV18
cdr3_length: 16
clone_size: NA
j_call: TRBJ1-3
cdr3_aa: CASSGRQGSSGNTIYF
cdr3_nt: TGTGCCAGCTCAGGCAGACAGGGCAGCTCTGGAAACACCATATATTTT

d_call: NA
v_call: TRBV5-4
cdr3_length: 16
clone_size: NA
j_call: TRBJ1-3
cdr3_aa: CASSEGSGFPGNTIYF
cdr3_nt: TGTGCCAGCAGCGAAGGATCAGGGTTCCCTGGAAACACCATATATTTT

d_call: TRBD1
v_call: TRBV30
cdr3_length: 14
clone_size: once
j_call: TRBJ1-4
cdr3_aa: CAWGTGGLSEKLFF
cdr3_nt: TGTGCCTGGGGAACAGGGGGATTATCCGAAAAACTGTTTTTT

d_call: TRBD1
v_call: TRBV5-4
cdr3_length: 15
clone_size: few
j_call: TRBJ2-7
cdr3_aa: CASSITGGELYEQYF
cdr3_nt: TGTGCCAGCAGCATCACAGGGGGCGAGCTCTACGAGCAGTACTTC